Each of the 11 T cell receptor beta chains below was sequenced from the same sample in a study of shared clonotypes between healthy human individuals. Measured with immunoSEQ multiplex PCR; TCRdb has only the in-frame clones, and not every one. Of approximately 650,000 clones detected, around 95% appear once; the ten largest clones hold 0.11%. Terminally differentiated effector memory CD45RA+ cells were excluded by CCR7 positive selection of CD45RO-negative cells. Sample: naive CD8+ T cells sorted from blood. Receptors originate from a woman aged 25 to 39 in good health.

The CDR3 DNA follows: TGTGCCATCAGTGAGGAGGGAGCCCCACCAGATACGCAGTATTTT. It is translated as CAISEEGAPPDTQYF. The chain employs TRBV10-3 and TRBJ2-3; D might be TRBD2 (5 bases). The CDR3 has 15 amino acids. The germline CDR1 and CDR2 sequences are ENHRY and SYGVKD. V was clipped by 2 bases and J by 4 bases, with 13 bases between them.

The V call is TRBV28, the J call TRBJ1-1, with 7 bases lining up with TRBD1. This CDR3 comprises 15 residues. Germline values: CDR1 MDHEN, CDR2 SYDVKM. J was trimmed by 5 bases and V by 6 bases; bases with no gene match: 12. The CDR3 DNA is TGTGCCAGCAGCACCACCAAGACAGGGTTAACTGAAGCTTTCTTT. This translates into CASSTTKTGLTEAFF.

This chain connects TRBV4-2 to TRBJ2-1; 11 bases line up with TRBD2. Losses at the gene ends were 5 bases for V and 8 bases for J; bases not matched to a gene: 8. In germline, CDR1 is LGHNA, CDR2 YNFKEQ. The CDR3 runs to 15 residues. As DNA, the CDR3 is TGTGCCAGCAGCTACGATAGCGGGAGGGTCGATGAGCAGTTCTTC. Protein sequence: CASSYDSGRVDEQFF.

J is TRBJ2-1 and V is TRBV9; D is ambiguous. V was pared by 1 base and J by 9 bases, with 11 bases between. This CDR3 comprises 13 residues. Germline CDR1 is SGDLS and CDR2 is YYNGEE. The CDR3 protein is CASSVPPHVEQFF. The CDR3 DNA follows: TGTGCCAGCAGCGTACCCCCCCATGTTGAGCAGTTCTTC.

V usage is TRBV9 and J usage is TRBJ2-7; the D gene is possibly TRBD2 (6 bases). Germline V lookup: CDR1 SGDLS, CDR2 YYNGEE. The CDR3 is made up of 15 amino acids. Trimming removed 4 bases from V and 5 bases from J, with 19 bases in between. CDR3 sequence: CASSPGGLAAHEQYF. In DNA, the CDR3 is TGTGCCAGCAGCCCTGGAGGGTTAGCAGCCCACGAGCAGTACTTC.

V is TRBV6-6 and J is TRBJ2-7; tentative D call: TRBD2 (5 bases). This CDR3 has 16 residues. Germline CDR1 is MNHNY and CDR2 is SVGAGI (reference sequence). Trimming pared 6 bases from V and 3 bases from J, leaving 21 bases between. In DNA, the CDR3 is TGTGCCAGCAGCTTATTGCCACTAGAAGCTGGCTACGAGCAGTACTTC. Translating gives CASSLLPLEAGYEQYF.

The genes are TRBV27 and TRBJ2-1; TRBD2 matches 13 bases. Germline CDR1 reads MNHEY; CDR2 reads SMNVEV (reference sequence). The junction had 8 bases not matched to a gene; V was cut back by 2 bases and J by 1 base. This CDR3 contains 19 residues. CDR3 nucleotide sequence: TGTGCCAGCAGTTTAGGACTAGCGGGAGCTGGTGTGTCCTACAATGAGCAGTTCTTC. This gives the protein CASSLGLAGAGVSYNEQFF.

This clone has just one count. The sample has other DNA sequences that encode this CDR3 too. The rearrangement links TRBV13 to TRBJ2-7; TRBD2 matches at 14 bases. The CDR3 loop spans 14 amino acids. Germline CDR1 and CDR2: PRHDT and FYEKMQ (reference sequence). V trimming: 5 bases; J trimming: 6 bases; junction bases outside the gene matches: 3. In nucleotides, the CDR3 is TGTGCCAGCAGCCTCGGACTAGCGGGAGGCGAGCAGTACTTC. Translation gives CASSLGLAGGEQYF.

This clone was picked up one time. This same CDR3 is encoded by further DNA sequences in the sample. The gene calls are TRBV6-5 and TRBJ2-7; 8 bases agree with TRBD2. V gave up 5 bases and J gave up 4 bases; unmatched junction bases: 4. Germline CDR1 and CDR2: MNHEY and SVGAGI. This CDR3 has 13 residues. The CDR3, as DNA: TGTGCCAGCAGTACGGGGACTAGTTACGAGCAGTACTTC. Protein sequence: CASSTGTSYEQYF.

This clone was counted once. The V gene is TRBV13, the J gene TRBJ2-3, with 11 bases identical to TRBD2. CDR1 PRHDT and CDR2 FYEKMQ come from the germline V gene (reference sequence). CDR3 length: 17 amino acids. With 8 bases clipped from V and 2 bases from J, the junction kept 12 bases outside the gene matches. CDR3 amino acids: CASELAGGGGATDTQYF. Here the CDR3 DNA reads TGTGCCAGCGAGCTAGCGGGAGGCGGGGGGGCCACAGATACGCAGTATTTT.

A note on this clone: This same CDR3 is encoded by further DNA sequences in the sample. The CDR3 DNA is TGTGCCAGCAGCGCTAGCGGGACCTACGAGCAGTACTTC. It codes for CASSASGTYEQYF. The chain links TRBV9 to TRBJ2-7, with TRBD2 identical over 9 bases. From germline, CDR1 is SGDLS and CDR2 YYNGEE. V was pared by 3 bases and J by 2 bases, with 0 bases of the junction left unmatched. CDR3 size: 13 residues.